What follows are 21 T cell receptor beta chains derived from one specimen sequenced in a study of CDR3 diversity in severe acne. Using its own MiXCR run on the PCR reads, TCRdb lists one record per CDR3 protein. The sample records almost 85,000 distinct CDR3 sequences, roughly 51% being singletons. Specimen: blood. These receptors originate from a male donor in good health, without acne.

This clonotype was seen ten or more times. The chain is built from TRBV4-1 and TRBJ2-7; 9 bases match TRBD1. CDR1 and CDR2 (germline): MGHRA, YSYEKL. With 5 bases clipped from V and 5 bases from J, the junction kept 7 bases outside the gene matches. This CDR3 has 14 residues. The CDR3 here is CASSKGQGVHEQYF. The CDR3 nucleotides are TGCGCCAGCAGCAAGGGACAGGGAGTCCACGAGCAGTACTTC.

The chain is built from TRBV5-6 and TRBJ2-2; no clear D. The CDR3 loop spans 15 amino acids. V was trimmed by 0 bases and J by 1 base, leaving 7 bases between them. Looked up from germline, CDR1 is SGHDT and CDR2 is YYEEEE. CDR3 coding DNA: TGTGCCAGCAGCTTGGACTCAGGGAACACCGGGGAGCTGTTTTTT. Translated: CASSLDSGNTGELFF.

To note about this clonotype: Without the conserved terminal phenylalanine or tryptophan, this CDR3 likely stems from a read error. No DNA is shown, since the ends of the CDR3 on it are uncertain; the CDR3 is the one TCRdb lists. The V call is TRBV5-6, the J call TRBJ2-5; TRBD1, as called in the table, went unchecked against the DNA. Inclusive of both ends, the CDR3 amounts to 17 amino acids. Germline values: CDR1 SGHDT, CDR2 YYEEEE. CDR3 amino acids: CASRQWAGGAYGYTFGS.

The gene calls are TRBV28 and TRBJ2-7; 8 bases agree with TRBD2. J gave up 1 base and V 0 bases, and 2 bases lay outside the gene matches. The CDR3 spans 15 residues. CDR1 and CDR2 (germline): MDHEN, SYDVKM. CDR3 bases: TGTGCCAGCAGTTTATGGCTAGCGGGTTCCTACGAGCAGTACTTC. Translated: CASSLWLAGSYEQYF.

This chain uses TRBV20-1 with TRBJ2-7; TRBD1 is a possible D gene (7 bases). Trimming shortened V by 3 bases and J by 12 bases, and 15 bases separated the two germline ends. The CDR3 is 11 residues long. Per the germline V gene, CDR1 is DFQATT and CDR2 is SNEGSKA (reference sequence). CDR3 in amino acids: CSASPRGEWYF. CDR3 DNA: TGCAGTGCTAGTCCCAGGGGGGAGTGGTACTTC.

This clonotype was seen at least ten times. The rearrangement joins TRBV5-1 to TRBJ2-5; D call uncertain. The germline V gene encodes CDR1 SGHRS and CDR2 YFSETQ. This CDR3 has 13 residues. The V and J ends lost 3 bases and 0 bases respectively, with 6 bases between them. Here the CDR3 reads CASSSDNQETQYF. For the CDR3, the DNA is TGCGCCAGCAGCTCCGATAACCAAGAGACCCAGTACTTC.

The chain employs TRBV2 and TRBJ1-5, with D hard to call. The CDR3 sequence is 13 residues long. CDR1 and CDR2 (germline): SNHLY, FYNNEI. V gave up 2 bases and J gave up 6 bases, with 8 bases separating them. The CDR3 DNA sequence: TGTGCCAGCAGTGAAAGTCTAAGTCAGCCCCAGCATTTT. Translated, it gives CASSESLSQPQHF.

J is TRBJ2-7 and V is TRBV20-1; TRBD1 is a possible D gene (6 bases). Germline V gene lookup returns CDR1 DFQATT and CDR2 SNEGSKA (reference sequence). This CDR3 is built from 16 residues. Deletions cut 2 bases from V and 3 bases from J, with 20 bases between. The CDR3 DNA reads TGCAGTGCTAGACTGGCCAGGGGAGCGGCAGTCTACGAGCAGTACTTC. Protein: CSARLARGAAVYEQYF.

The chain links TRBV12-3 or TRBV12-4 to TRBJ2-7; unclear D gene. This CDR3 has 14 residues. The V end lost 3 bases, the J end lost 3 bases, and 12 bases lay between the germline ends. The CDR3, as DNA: TGTGCCAGCAGTTTCCATGCGCAAATCTACGAGCAGTACTTC. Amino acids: CASSFHAQIYEQYF.

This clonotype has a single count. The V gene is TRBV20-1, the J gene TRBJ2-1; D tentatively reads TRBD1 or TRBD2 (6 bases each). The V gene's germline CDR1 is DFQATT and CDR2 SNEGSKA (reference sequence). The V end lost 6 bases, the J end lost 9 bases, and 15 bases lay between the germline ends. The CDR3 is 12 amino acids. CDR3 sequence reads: CSAPPGAGEQFF. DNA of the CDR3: TGCAGTGCCCCACCGGGGGCGGGTGAGCAGTTCTTC.

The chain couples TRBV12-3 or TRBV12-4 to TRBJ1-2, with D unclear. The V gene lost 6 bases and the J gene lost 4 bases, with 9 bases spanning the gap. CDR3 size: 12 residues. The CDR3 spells CASRRSSYGYTF. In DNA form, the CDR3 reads TGTGCCAGCAGGAGAAGTAGCTATGGCTACACCTTC.

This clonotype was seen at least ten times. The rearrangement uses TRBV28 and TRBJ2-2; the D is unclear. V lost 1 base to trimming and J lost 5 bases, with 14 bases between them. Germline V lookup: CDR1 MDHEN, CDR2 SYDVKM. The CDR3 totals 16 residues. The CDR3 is CASSLYLTARTGELFF. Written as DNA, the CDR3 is TGTGCCAGCAGTTTATATCTCACAGCCCGGACCGGGGAGCTGTTTTTT.

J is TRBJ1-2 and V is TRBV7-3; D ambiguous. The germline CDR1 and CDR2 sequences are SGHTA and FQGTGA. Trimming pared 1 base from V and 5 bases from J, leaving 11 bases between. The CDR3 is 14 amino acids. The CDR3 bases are TGTGCCAGCAGCTTAATCGGCCCCTCTTATGGCTACACCTTC. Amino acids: CASSLIGPSYGYTF. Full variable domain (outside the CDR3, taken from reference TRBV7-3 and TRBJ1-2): GAGVSQTPSNKVTEKGKYVELRCDPISGHTALYWYRQSLGQGPEFLIYFQGTGAADDSGLPNDRFFAVRPEGSVSTLKIQRTERGDSAVYLCASSLIGPSYGYTFGSGTRLTVV.

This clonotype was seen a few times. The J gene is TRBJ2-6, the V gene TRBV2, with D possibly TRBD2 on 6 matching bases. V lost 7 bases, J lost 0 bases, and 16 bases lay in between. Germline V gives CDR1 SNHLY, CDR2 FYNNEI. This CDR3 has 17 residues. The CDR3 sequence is CASIPTPTSSGANVLTF. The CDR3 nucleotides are TGTGCCAGCATTCCTACACCGACTAGCTCTGGGGCCAACGTCCTGACTTTC.

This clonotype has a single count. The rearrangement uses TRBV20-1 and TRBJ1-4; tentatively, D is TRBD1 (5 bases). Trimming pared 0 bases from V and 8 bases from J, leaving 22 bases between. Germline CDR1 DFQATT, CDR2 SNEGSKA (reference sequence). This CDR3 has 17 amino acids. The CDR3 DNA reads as TGCAGTGCTAGAGATCCTTGGGGCAGGGTTGGGGGGGAAAAACTGTTTTTT. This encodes CSARDPWGRVGGEKLFF.

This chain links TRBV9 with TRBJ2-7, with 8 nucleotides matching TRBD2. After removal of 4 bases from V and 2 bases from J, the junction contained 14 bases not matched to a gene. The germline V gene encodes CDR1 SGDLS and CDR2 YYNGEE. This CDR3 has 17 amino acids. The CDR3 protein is CASSTIGDGRATYEQYF. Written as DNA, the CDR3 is TGTGCCAGCAGCACCATTGGAGACGGGAGGGCCACCTACGAGCAGTACTTC.

CDR3 residues: CASSLGLYSSYNEKLFF. The CDR3 bases are TGCGCCAGCAGCTTGGGGCTCTATAGCTCCTACAATGAAAAACTGTTTTTT. This chain links TRBV5-1 with TRBJ1-4; D not resolved. The V end was cut by 0 bases, the J end by 5 bases, with 17 bases between. The CDR3 consists of 17 residues. Germline V lookup: CDR1 SGHRS, CDR2 YFSETQ. Full variable domain (outside the CDR3, taken from reference TRBV5-1 and TRBJ1-4): KAGVTQTPRYLIKTRGQQVTLSCSPISGHRSVSWYQQTPGQGLQFLFEYFSETQRNKGNFPGRFSGRQFSNSRSEMNVSTLELGDSALYLCASSLGLYSSYNEKLFFGSGTQLSVL.

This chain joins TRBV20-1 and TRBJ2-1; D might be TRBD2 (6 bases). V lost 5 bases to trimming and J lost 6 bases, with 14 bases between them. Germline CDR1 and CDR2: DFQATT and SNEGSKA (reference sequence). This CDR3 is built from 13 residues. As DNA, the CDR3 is TGCAGTGCTCACCTAGCGTTGGGCAATGAGCAGTTCTTC. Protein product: CSAHLALGNEQFF.

This CDR3 reads CASSSPGREQFF. Written as DNA, the CDR3 is TGCGCCAGCAGCAGCCCCGGGCGGGAGCAGTTCTTC. V and J are TRBV5-1 and TRBJ2-7; D is uncertain. The J call may be mistaken, given a closer DNA end match to TRBJ2-1. The CDR3 consists of 12 residues. CDR1 and CDR2 from the germline V gene are SGHRS and YFSETQ.

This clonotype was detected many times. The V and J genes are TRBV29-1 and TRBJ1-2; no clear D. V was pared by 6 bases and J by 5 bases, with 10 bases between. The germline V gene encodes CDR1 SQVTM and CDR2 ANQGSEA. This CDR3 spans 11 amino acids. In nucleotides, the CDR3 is TGCAGCGTGGGCGGTGGGTATGGCTACACCTTC. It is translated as CSVGGGYGYTF.

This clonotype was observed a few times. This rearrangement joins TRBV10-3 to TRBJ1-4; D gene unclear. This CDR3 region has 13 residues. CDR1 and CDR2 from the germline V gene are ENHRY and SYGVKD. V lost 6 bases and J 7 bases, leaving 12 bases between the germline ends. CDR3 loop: CAIRETEGEKLFF. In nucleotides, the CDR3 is TGTGCCATCAGGGAAACGGAGGGTGAAAAACTGTTTTTT.